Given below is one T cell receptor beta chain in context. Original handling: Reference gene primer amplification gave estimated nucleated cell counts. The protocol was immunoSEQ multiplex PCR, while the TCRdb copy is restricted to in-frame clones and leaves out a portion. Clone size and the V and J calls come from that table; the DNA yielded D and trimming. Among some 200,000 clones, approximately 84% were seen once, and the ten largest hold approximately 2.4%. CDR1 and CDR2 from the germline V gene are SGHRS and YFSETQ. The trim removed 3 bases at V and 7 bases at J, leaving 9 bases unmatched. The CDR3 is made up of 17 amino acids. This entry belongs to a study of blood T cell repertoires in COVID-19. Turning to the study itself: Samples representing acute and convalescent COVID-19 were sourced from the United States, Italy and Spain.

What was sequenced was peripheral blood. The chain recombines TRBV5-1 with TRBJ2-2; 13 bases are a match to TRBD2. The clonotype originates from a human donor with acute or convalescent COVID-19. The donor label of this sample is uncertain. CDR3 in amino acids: CASSSGLAGFGLGELFF. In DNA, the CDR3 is TGCGCCAGCAGCTCGGGACTAGCGGGATTCGGTCTCGGGGAGCTGTTTTTT.